This T cell receptor beta chain appears in the sequencing data of a study of cytomegalovirus exposure and HLA in healthy donors. Researchers ran the PCR with 60 Vbeta and 13 Jbeta primers. Clones were sequenced by immunoSEQ multiplex PCR, and TCRdb holds only the in-frame ones, with some missing. Of about 200,000 clones detected, more than 85% appear once; the ten largest clones hold approximately 1.7%. Study-wide results and limits: CMV antigen specificity was confirmed in vitro for a few CMV-associated chains.

The CDR3 is 13 amino acids. Trimming left V 2 bases short and J 6 bases short, with 10 bases between. CDR1 and CDR2 from the germline V gene are SGHAT and FQNNGV. With respect to this clone: Its antigen remains unidentified.

Sampled while nominally healthy, donors likely had unrecorded immune exposures. This receptor was obtained from a woman aged 18-29 years in good health and CMV-seronegative. The V call is TRBV11-2, the J call TRBJ1-1; D remains unclear. The sequencing input was PBMCs. DNA for the CDR3: TGTGCCAGCAGCTTACAGCAGCGGGCTGAAGCTTTCTTT. It codes for CASSLQQRAEAFF.